One sample yielded the 24 T cell receptor beta chains listed below, sequenced in a study of blood T cell repertoires in COVID-19. The table came from immunoSEQ multiplex PCR; TCRdb's copy has only in-frame clones and leaves some out. The sample shows about half a million clones, 80% to 90% of them seen only once. Sequenced input: peripheral blood. Receptor source: a human donor in a cohort sampled during active COVID-19.

The CDR3 protein is CASSLTSGGQETQYF. CDR3 DNA: TGTGCCAGCAGTTTAACCAGCGGAGGACAAGAGACCCAGTACTTC. V is TRBV27 and J is TRBJ2-5; maybe TRBD2 (5 bases). This CDR3 spans 15 amino acids. Germline assignment: CDR1 MNHEY and CDR2 SMNVEV (reference sequence). The V gene lost 2 bases and the J gene lost 2 bases, with 12 bases spanning the gap.

This clone was observed a handful of times. Other DNA variants within this sample encode the same CDR3. The chain uses TRBV19 and TRBJ1-1, with D unresolved. Germline values: CDR1 LNHDA, CDR2 SQIVND (reference sequence). This CDR3 has 13 residues. V lost 4 bases, J lost 0 bases, and 6 bases lay in between. The DNA for the CDR3 is TGTGCCAGTAGTAACCAGATGAACACTGAAGCTTTCTTT. Its protein is CASSNQMNTEAFF.

This sequence joins TRBV19 and TRBJ2-7, with a tentative D call TRBD2 (6 bases). The CDR3 length is 15 residues. V shed 7 bases and J shed 6 bases, with 22 bases lying between them. The V gene's germline CDR1 is LNHDA and CDR2 SQIVND (reference sequence). CDR3 DNA sequence: TGTGCCAGTAAGGAGGGAACGCGTGTCCCGGGCGAGCAGTACTTC. Amino acid sequence: CASKEGTRVPGEQYF.

This sequence joins TRBV5-1 and TRBJ1-4; D call uncertain. Germline CDR1 is SGHRS and CDR2 is YFSETQ. Trimming took off 0 bases at V and 12 bases at J, with 12 bases between the two ends. The CDR3 contains 13 residues. The CDR3 DNA follows: TGCGCCAGCAGCTTGGCGGCGGGATGGGAACTGTTTTTT. Encoded protein: CASSLAAGWELFF.

The chain joins TRBV27 to TRBJ2-3, with D possibly matching TRBD1 (6 bases). The CDR3 is 16 residues long. CDR1 and CDR2 from the germline V gene are MNHEY and SMNVEV (reference sequence). The V end lost 4 bases, the J end lost 6 bases, and 20 bases lay between the germline ends. The CDR3, as DNA: TGTGCCAGCAGTTCGTCCGGGACACGGGGTGGGGATACGCAGTATTTT. Its protein is CASSSSGTRGGDTQYF.

The gene calls are TRBV27 and TRBJ1-2; TRBD1 is a possible D gene (5 bases). This CDR3 region has 13 residues. V was pared by 3 bases and J by 2 bases, with 7 bases between. CDR1 and CDR2 from the germline V gene are MNHEY and SMNVEV (reference sequence). The CDR3 coding sequence is TGTGCCAGCAGTTTTGACAGAAACTATGGCTACACCTTC. It is translated as CASSFDRNYGYTF.

The rearrangement links TRBV4-3 to TRBJ1-6, with a weak D call TRBD1 (6 bases). This CDR3 spans 18 amino acids. V shed 0 bases and J shed 3 bases, with 15 bases lying between them. Germline lookup yields CDR1 LGHNA and CDR2 YSLEER. CDR3 in amino acids: CASSQDYGAGVYNSPLHF. The CDR3 DNA reads TGCGCCAGCAGCCAAGATTACGGGGCAGGGGTCTATAATTCACCCCTCCACTTT.

This clone was observed once. This chain uses TRBV3-1 (or the pseudogene TRBV3-2) with TRBJ2-4, with 7 bases lining up with TRBD2. V was pared by 4 bases and J by 9 bases, with 12 bases of the junction left unmatched. From germline, CDR1 is LGHDT and CDR2 YNNKEL (reference sequence). CDR3 size: 15 residues. The CDR3 reads CASSLGHDERGIQYF. The CDR3 DNA reads as TGTGCCAGCAGCCTCGGTCATGATGAGCGGGGCATTCAGTACTTC.

The V and J genes are TRBV7-2 and TRBJ1-4; TRBD1 aligns across 12 bases. After removal of 3 bases from V and 8 bases from J, the junction contained 4 bases not matched to a gene. From germline, CDR1 is SGHTA and CDR2 FQGNSA. The CDR3 is made up of 15 amino acids. The CDR3 protein is CASSLGQGAQEKLFF. The CDR3 DNA reads TGTGCCAGCAGCTTGGGACAGGGGGCGCAGGAAAAACTGTTTTTT.

The chain links TRBV18 to TRBJ1-1, with D perhaps matching TRBD1 (5 bases). Trimming removed 5 bases from V and 1 base from J, with 14 bases in between. This CDR3 contains 15 residues. Germline lookup yields CDR1 KGHSH and CDR2 LQKENI. DNA for the CDR3: TGTGCCAGCTCAGAGACTATCGGGGGGAACACTGAAGCTTTCTTT. It encodes CASSETIGGNTEAFF.

V is TRBV30 and J is TRBJ2-7; 9 nucleotides align to TRBD2. This CDR3 contains 16 residues. The V and J ends lost 5 bases and 5 bases, in that order; junction bases with no gene match: 16. CDR1 is GTSNPN, CDR2 SVGIG, per germline (reference sequence). The CDR3 region has the DNA TGTGCCTGGGCCGTGTCCCGTAGCGGGAGAGCCCACGAGCAGTACTTC. Residues: CAWAVSRSGRAHEQYF.

The V and J genes are TRBV30 and TRBJ1-6; D is possibly TRBD1 (5 bases). Per the germline V gene, CDR1 is GTSNPN and CDR2 is SVGIG (reference sequence). CDR3 size: 15 residues. Trimming shortened V by 0 bases and J by 7 bases, and 13 bases separated the two germline ends. The CDR3 DNA is TGTGCCTGGAGTGTCAAATGGGGGGGGAATTCACCCCTCCACTTT. It codes for CAWSVKWGGNSPLHF.

The chain joins TRBV28 to TRBJ2-7, with 8 positions matching TRBD1. V gave up 10 bases and J gave up 1 base; unmatched junction bases: 6. The germline V gene has CDR1 MDHEN and CDR2 SYDVKM. The CDR3 spans 13 residues. CDR3 sequence reads: CATTGGPSYEQYF. As DNA, the CDR3 is TGTGCCACTACAGGGGGGCCTTCCTACGAGCAGTACTTC.

The chain combines TRBV5-6 with TRBJ1-6; D gene ambiguous. Germline V gene data show CDR1 as SGHDT and CDR2 as YYEEEE. Trimming pared 1 base from V and 7 bases from J, leaving 15 bases between. The CDR3 sequence is 16 residues long. CDR3 sequence: CASSLLQASGNSPLHF. In DNA form, the CDR3 reads TGTGCCAGCAGCTTGTTGCAGGCCTCGGGGAATTCACCCCTCCACTTT.

V is TRBV12-3 or TRBV12-4 and J is TRBJ2-1, with D unclear. The CDR3 loop spans 12 amino acids. Trimming shortened V by 1 base and J by 10 bases, and 8 bases separated the two germline ends. CDR3 DNA sequence: TGTGCCAGCAGTTTAGTTGGAGCGGAGCAGTTCTTC. Translation gives CASSLVGAEQFF.

This chain links TRBV25-1 with TRBJ2-7; 8 bases map to TRBD2. Germline V CDR1 and CDR2: MGHDK, SYGVNS. The CDR3 contains 14 residues. The trim removed 2 bases at V and 6 bases at J, leaving 6 bases unmatched. Here the CDR3 DNA reads TGTGCCAGCAGTGAAACCGGGAGGGCCACCGAGCAGTACTTC. It is translated as CASSETGRATEQYF.

This clone was observed a few times. The chain uses TRBV5-6 and TRBJ2-5, with D maybe TRBD2 (6 bases). CDR3 length: 15 residues. Germline V lookup: CDR1 SGHDT, CDR2 YYEEEE. V shed 4 bases and J shed 4 bases, with 17 bases lying between them. Written as DNA, the CDR3 is TGTGCCAGCAGCCGTGGGGGGAGAGGGTCAGAGACCCAGTACTTC. It specifies CASSRGGRGSETQYF. The full variable domain, rest sourced from reference TRBV5-6 and TRBJ2-5, is DAGVTQSPTHLIKTRGQQVTLRCSPKSGHDTVSWYQQALGQGPQFIFQYYEEEERQRGNFPDRFSGHQFPNYSSELNVNALLLGDSALYLCASSRGGRGSETQYFGPGTRLLVL.

The CDR3: CASSFTSGSTDTQYF. The CDR3 DNA follows: TGTGCCAGCAGCTTTACTAGCGGTAGCACAGATACGCAGTATTTT. The chain uses TRBV7-8 and TRBJ2-3; 8 positions agree with TRBD2. The V and J ends lost 3 bases and 0 bases, in that order; junction bases with no gene match: 2. Germline V gene lookup returns CDR1 SGHVS and CDR2 FQNEAQ. CDR3 length equals 15 residues.

This clone was picked up one time. This rearrangement joins TRBV28 to TRBJ1-4, with D possibly matching TRBD1 (5 bases). There are 15 residues in the CDR3. V lost 5 bases and J 2 bases, leaving 12 bases between the germline ends. CDR1 and CDR2 (germline): MDHEN, SYDVKM. CDR3 coding DNA: TGTGCCAGCAGTAGAAGTGGGGGGACTAATGAAAAACTGTTTTTT. This gives the protein CASSRSGGTNEKLFF.

The chain carries TRBV9 and TRBJ2-1; TRBD2 is a possible D gene (6 bases). The CDR3 is 15 residues long. The V and J ends lost 0 bases and 6 bases respectively, with 13 bases between them. CDR1 and CDR2 from the germline V gene are SGDLS and YYNGEE. The CDR3 loop reads CASSVVADLRNEQFF. The DNA for the CDR3 is TGTGCCAGCAGCGTAGTAGCGGACCTTCGCAATGAGCAGTTCTTC.

This clone has a handful of counts. The chain recombines TRBV6-5 with TRBJ2-1; 12 nucleotides line up with TRBD2. This CDR3 contains 14 residues. The germline gives CDR1 MNHEY, CDR2 SVGAGI. V shed 4 bases, J shed 8 bases, and the junction held 3 bases outside the gene matches. This CDR3 reads CASSSTSGSDEQFF. CDR3 DNA sequence: TGTGCCAGCAGTTCGACTAGCGGGAGTGATGAGCAGTTCTTC.

V usage is TRBV9 and J usage is TRBJ1-1, with 7 bases that match TRBD1. The CDR3 contains 19 residues. V trimming: 0 bases; J trimming: 4 bases; junction bases outside the gene matches: 18. Germline V gives CDR1 SGDLS, CDR2 YYNGEE. Written as DNA, the CDR3 is TGTGCCAGCAGCGTAGGAGTTGGGAACAGGGGCCCCCTGGGCACTGAAGCTTTCTTT. Its translation: CASSVGVGNRGPLGTEAFF. Filled out from reference TRBV9 and TRBJ1-1, the complete variable domain reads DSGVTQTPKHLITATGQRVTLRCSPRSGDLSVYWYQQSLDQGLQFLIQYYNGEERAKGNILERFSAQQFPDLHSELNLSSLELGDSALYFCASSVGVGNRGPLGTEAFFGQGTRLTVV.

This clone has a single count. The V and J genes are TRBV27 and TRBJ1-5; D is undetermined. V lost 2 bases to trimming and J lost 5 bases, with 10 bases between them. The germline gives CDR1 MNHEY, CDR2 SMNVEV (reference sequence). The CDR3 consists of 14 residues. The CDR3 sequence: CASSLGQSYQPQHF. Written as DNA, the CDR3 is TGTGCCAGCAGTTTAGGGCAGTCCTATCAGCCCCAGCATTTT.

The J gene is TRBJ1-2, the V gene TRBV19, with unresolved D. With 5 bases removed from V and 2 bases from J, the gap between germline ends came to 12 bases. The CDR3 runs to 14 residues. The germline gives CDR1 LNHDA, CDR2 SQIVND (reference sequence). The CDR3 nucleotides read TGTGCCAGTAGTCCCGGCGGAGTCAACTATGGCTACACCTTC. It specifies CASSPGGVNYGYTF.